The T cell receptor beta chain under discussion was sequenced for a study of cytomegalovirus exposure and HLA in healthy donors. About the study: HLA-typed donors were the source of around 80 million unique TCRs, which an early data release held. Whole-study results and caveats: Most TCR sequences were rare, but some public TCRs occurred in many donors.

The PCR had 60 Vbeta and 13 Jbeta primers. Data came from immunoSEQ multiplex PCR; TCRdb stores just in-frame clones and leaves some out. This table has 150,000 or so clones, approximately 69% appearing once. Note on this clone: What it recognizes is unknown.

The CDR3 is 13 amino acids. J lost 4 bases, V lost 1 base, and 0 bases had no gene match. Germline CDR1 is SEHNR and CDR2 is FQNEAQ (reference sequence). This TCR derives from a man aged 30 to 39 in good health and CMV-seronegative. Sequencing was performed on PBMCs. The chain combines TRBV7-9 with TRBJ1-1, with 7 bases fitting TRBD1. The CDR3 protein is CASSLEGATEAFF. CDR3 sequence (DNA): TGTGCCAGCAGCTTAGAGGGGGCCACTGAAGCTTTCTTT.